The present entry profiles one TCR beta chain with its context. As yet, its antigen is unknown. A minimum of 7 million PBMCs was isolated per sample. With a J-beta primer mix and a sample-barcoded 5' primer, a second PCR ran roughly 6 to 11 cycles. TCRdb recomputed calls from the 5' RACE reads with MiXCR, one row per CDR3 protein. The data contain about 830,000 distinct CDR3 sequences, around 62% of them seen just once; the ten biggest clones take up roughly 26%. This record comes from a study of blood T cells in healthy people across ages. Points from the study as a whole: Across the age range, TCR beta diversity per million T cells fell in a roughly linear way.

CDR3 size: 13 residues. Trimming left V 4 bases short and J 5 bases short, with 11 bases between. Germline V gene lookup returns CDR1 ENHRY and CDR2 SYGVKD. The sample comprised blood. The receptor was isolated from a man aged 30 to 45 in good health. The chain recombines TRBV10-3 with TRBJ2-5, with D uncertain. The CDR3 spells CAISGGNGETQYF. The DNA for the CDR3 is TGTGCCATCAGTGGTGGTAATGGGGAGACCCAGTACTTC.